Sequencing of this TCR beta chain was carried out in a study of blood T cell repertoires in COVID-19 (dated by TCRdb to about 2020). For the study in its entirety: Collaborator samples came from the United States, Italy and Spain and covered acute and convalescent phases of COVID-19. The prospective study material was composed of cDNA or gDNA derived from T cells, B-cell-depleted T cells, or PBMCs. The dataset comprised deeply sampled blood TCRbeta repertoires from subjects exposed to, actively infected with, or recovered from COVID-19. The repertoires were released in a freely available public database meant as a resource for research on the immune response to SARS-CoV-2. Samples came from the ongoing ImmuneRACE study (first 160 participants) plus 1,254 subjects from 6 global collaborators. Nearly every sample came with metadata listing a de-identified subject ID, COVID-19 status, age in years and sex. Where available, HLA class I and class II types were taken from metadata supplied by the sample provider and were not determined by assay-based typing.

Trimming takes 10 bases from V and 1 base from J, and the germline ends sit 10 bases apart. The CDR3 starts with the cysteine, ends with the phenylalanine, and has 12 residues. The sequence is cut down to CDR3 DNA, 36 bases in frame from base 1. The germline V gene yields SNHLY for CDR1 and FYNNEI for CDR2. TCRbeta CDR3 regions were amplified from genomic DNA using the immunoSEQ Assay, a bias-controlled multiplex PCR. The original pipeline was this. The number of nucleated cells in each sample was estimated by amplification of reference gene primers within the assay. To quantify the absolute abundance of each unique TCRbeta CDR3 rearrangement, sequence reads were collapsed and filtered. For each sample, productive Simpson clonality was calculated as the square root of Simpson's diversity index over productive rearrangements. TCRdb stores this immuneACCESS table with in-frame sequences only. Part of the clones is absent; in the studies checked, under half of the shortfall reflects unresolved V genes, and no reason is known for the rest. V, J and clone size were drawn from that table, and D and trimming were deduced from the DNA. The sample table records about 140,000 clones; approximately 84% of these occur just once. The ten largest account for around 8% of the sample.

Whole blood was collected in K2EDTA tubes by collaborating institutions according to the institutions' own protocols. For TCRbeta analysis, collaborators shipped samples in one of three forms: frozen whole blood, isolated PBMCs, or DNA extracted from either of those sample types. On this clone itself: Its specific antigen is unknown. Base qualities are not recorded, but no much larger clone differs from it by a single base.

Overall study outcomes, separate from this receptor: Clinical and demographic metadata were provided uncurated, with the amount varying by source and participant.

Sequenced input: peripheral blood. This chain is built from TRBV2 and TRBJ1-2; the D gene cannot be resolved reliably. The source is a human donor in a cohort sampled during active COVID-19. The CDR3 has the sequence CATTAVNYGYTF. The sequenced DNA is TGTGCCACCACCGCAGTTAACTATGGCTACACCTTC.